The 24 T cell receptor beta chains presented below share a single source sample, sequenced in a study of response to subunit inactivated influenza vaccine. MiXCR, applied by TCRdb to the RT-PCR reads, yields one record per CDR3 protein. The data contain 150,000 to 200,000 distinct CDR3 sequences, more than 10% of them singletons. A further study also used this sample, focusing on T cells expressing NK-cell markers. From that paper: 5'RACE template switching with UMIs generated TCR beta cDNA.

The sequenced sample was CD8+ T cells sorted from PBMCs, obtained 11 to 12 days after vaccination. These receptors all come from a man in his fifties or sixties who received an inactivated influenza vaccine.

This chain links TRBV6-2 or TRBV6-3 with TRBJ2-7; 7 positions agree with TRBD1. Germline V lookup: CDR1 MNHEY, CDR2 SVGEGT. V gave up 8 bases and J gave up 3 bases; unmatched junction bases: 7. The length of the CDR3 is 13 residues. CDR3 sequence (DNA): TGTGCCAGCCAACCGGGACAGCACTACGAGCAGTACTTC. This translates into CASQPGQHYEQYF.

This clonotype was seen a handful of times. The V and J genes are TRBV20-1 and TRBJ1-2; 7 positions agree with TRBD1. This CDR3 is 13 amino acids long. The junction had 8 bases not matched to a gene; V was cut back by 5 bases and J by 5 bases. CDR1 and CDR2 (germline): DFQATT, SNEGSKA (reference sequence). The CDR3 loop is CSARGTAWYGYTF. CDR3 nucleotide sequence: TGCAGTGCTCGCGGGACAGCGTGGTATGGCTACACCTTC.

This clonotype was detected ten times or more. The DNA for the CDR3 is TGCAGCGTTGAAGTCTCTAGGGGCAAGACTGAAGCTTTCTTT. Protein product: CSVEVSRGKTEAFF. The V gene is TRBV29-1, the J gene TRBJ1-1, with D tentatively TRBD1 (5 bases). In germline, CDR1 is SQVTM, CDR2 ANQGSEA. The CDR3 loop spans 14 amino acids. Between the trimmed V and J ends, which lost 1 base and 5 bases, there was a span of 14 bases.

This clonotype was detected a few times. The V gene is TRBV24-1, the J gene TRBJ2-1; 10 bases map to TRBD1. Germline V gives CDR1 KGHDR, CDR2 SFDVKD. This CDR3 has 15 amino acids. Germline trimming cut 1 base from V and 7 bases from J; bases unmatched to any gene: 3. For the CDR3, the DNA is TGTGCCACCAGTGATTTTGGGACAGGGGAGAATGAGCAGTTCTTC. Translation: CATSDFGTGENEQFF.

This clonotype turned up a few times. The V and J genes are TRBV7-8 and TRBJ2-1; 9 positions match TRBD2. This CDR3 region has 17 residues. The V segment lost 1 base and the J segment 1 base; nucleotides outside the gene matches: 5. Germline V lookup: CDR1 SGHVS, CDR2 FQNEAQ. The CDR3: CASSLGAGGPSYNEQFF. The CDR3 coding sequence is TGTGCCAGCAGCTTAGGCGCGGGAGGGCCTTCCTACAATGAGCAGTTCTTC.

This clonotype appeared a few times. CDR3 sequence reads: CASSRTIKAQYF. The CDR3 nucleotides read TGTGCCAGCAGCCGGACTATCAAGGCGCAGTATTTT. The chain employs TRBV11-1 and TRBJ2-3, with D possibly being TRBD2 (6 bases). V lost 5 bases to trimming and J lost 10 bases, with 13 bases between them. CDR1 and CDR2 from the germline V gene are SGHAT and FQDESV (reference sequence). The CDR3 extends over 12 amino acids.

The chain combines TRBV20-1 with TRBJ1-5; D gene uncertain. The germline V gene encodes CDR1 DFQATT and CDR2 SNEGSKA (reference sequence). The ends were cut back, 3 bases at V and 8 bases at J, with 11 bases in the middle. The CDR3 totals 12 residues. The CDR3 coding sequence is TGCAGTGCTAGTCATCCTAGTGAGCCCCAGCATTTT. It yields the protein CSASHPSEPQHF.

This clonotype was observed many times. The chain uses TRBV4-3 and TRBJ2-3; tentatively, D is TRBD2 (6 bases). CDR1 LGHNA and CDR2 YSLEER come from the germline V gene. CDR3 length: 16 amino acids. V was pared by 1 base and J by 0 bases, with 11 bases between. The CDR3 loop is CASSQVAALSTDTQYF. The CDR3 DNA is TGCGCCAGCAGCCAAGTAGCGGCCCTGAGCACAGATACGCAGTATTTT.

The chain combines TRBV28 with TRBJ2-2; D ambiguous. The CDR3 covers 13 residues. Trimming removed 1 base from V and 5 bases from J, with 5 bases in between. In germline, CDR1 is MDHEN, CDR2 SYDVKM. The CDR3 sequence: CASSLFDTGELFF. The CDR3 DNA follows: TGTGCCAGCAGTTTATTTGATACCGGGGAGCTGTTTTTT.

This clonotype has just a few counts. The V and J genes are TRBV27 and TRBJ2-7; TRBD1 matches 7 bases. The germline V gene encodes CDR1 MNHEY and CDR2 SMNVEV (reference sequence). V gave up 5 bases and J gave up 3 bases; unmatched junction bases: 4. The CDR3 is 13 amino acids. The CDR3 bases are TGTGCCAGCAGTCCGGGGACAGTCTACGAGCAGTACTTC. This codes for CASSPGTVYEQYF.

This clonotype has just a few counts. The rearrangement uses TRBV6-1 and TRBJ2-5; 9 nucleotides match TRBD2. V was clipped by 5 bases and J by 5 bases; unmatched bases: 12. The CDR3 runs to 16 residues. CDR1 is MNHNS and CDR2 is SASEGT in the germline V gene. CDR3 loop: CASSTAGTSSWETQYF. CDR3 sequence (DNA): TGTGCCAGCAGTACCGCCGGGACTAGCTCATGGGAGACCCAGTACTTC.

The V gene is TRBV4-3, the J gene TRBJ1-1; 8 bases fit TRBD1. The CDR3 runs to 15 residues. Trimming at V came to 0 bases and at J to 4 bases, leaving 4 bases not matched to a gene. Germline V gene lookup returns CDR1 LGHNA and CDR2 YSLEER. CDR3 residues: CASSQDPGGLTEAFF. In DNA form, the CDR3 reads TGCGCCAGCAGCCAAGATCCAGGGGGCCTCACTGAAGCTTTCTTT.

This clonotype turned up a few times. The gene calls are TRBV2 and TRBJ2-7; D may be TRBD2 (5 bases). The CDR3 spans 15 residues. Germline V lookup: CDR1 SNHLY, CDR2 FYNNEI. V was cut by 8 bases and J by 5 bases, with 22 bases left in between. DNA for the CDR3: TGTGCCAGCTCCCAGGCGTCGGGAATACGTAACGAGCAGTACTTC. Its translation is CASSQASGIRNEQYF.

This clonotype was found many times. This chain connects TRBV6-6 to TRBJ1-2; D gene ambiguous. This CDR3 contains 14 residues. The V gene lost 2 bases and the J gene lost 2 bases, with 9 bases spanning the gap. CDR1 MNHNY and CDR2 SVGAGI come from the germline V gene (reference sequence). The CDR3: CASSYLSENYGYTF. CDR3 sequence (DNA): TGTGCCAGCAGTTACCTCTCCGAAAACTATGGCTACACCTTC.

CDR3 region: CATSDLRQIGQFF. In DNA, the CDR3 is TGTGCCACCAGTGATTTGCGTCAGATCGGGCAGTTCTTC. The chain employs TRBV24-1 and TRBJ2-1; D gene ambiguous. Germline CDR1 reads KGHDR; CDR2 reads SFDVKD. The ends were cut back, 0 bases at V and 12 bases at J, with 11 bases in the middle. This CDR3 has 13 amino acids.

This chain uses TRBV11-1 with TRBJ2-5, with 16 bases matching TRBD2. The CDR3 covers 18 residues. From germline, CDR1 is SGHAT and CDR2 FQDESV (reference sequence). CDR3 sequence (DNA): TGTGCGAGGAAGGGACTAGCGGGAGGGGGGATATTGCAAGAGACCCAGTACTTC. Translating gives CARKGLAGGGILQETQYF.

This clonotype turned up a few times. The chain has TRBV11-2 and TRBJ2-7; D is ambiguous. V dropped 0 bases and J dropped 2 bases, with 14 bases sitting between them. This CDR3 is 16 amino acids long. Germline V gives CDR1 SGHAT, CDR2 FQNNGV. The CDR3 region is CASSLEGGHLPYEQYF. CDR3 nucleotide sequence: TGTGCCAGCAGCTTAGAGGGTGGTCACCTCCCCTACGAGCAGTACTTC.

This clonotype was detected only a few times. This chain links TRBV7-6 with TRBJ2-7, with TRBD1 as a possible D gene (6 bases). Germline V gives CDR1 SGHVS, CDR2 FNYEAQ. CDR3 size: 16 residues. Trimming took 5 bases from V and 0 from J, leaving 17 bases between them. Here the CDR3 reads CASSPQPDRISYEQYF. Written as DNA, the CDR3 is TGTGCCAGCAGCCCTCAACCCGACAGGATCTCCTACGAGCAGTACTTC.

The chain employs TRBV9 and TRBJ1-2; 9 bases fit TRBD1. V shed 4 bases and J 1 base; nucleotides not matched to a gene: 5. Germline loops: CDR1 SGDLS, CDR2 YYNGEE. The CDR3 runs 15 residues. Written as DNA, the CDR3 is TGTGCCAGCAGCCCGAGACAGGGGGGTAACTATGGCTACACCTTC. It is translated as CASSPRQGGNYGYTF.

There are a few counts of this clonotype. This rearrangement joins TRBV6-5 to TRBJ2-7, with no clear D. CDR1 is MNHEY and CDR2 is SVGAGI in the germline V gene. V lost 4 bases and J lost 3, with 10 bases in between. The CDR3 extends over 13 amino acids. The CDR3 DNA follows: TGTGCCAGCAGTTCCTGGACCTTCTACGAGCAGTACTTC. Its protein product is CASSSWTFYEQYF.

The chain has TRBV5-1 and TRBJ1-1, with D perhaps TRBD1 (5 bases). V lost 1 base to trimming and J lost 4 bases, with 14 bases between them. This CDR3 has 15 amino acids. Germline V gives CDR1 SGHRS, CDR2 YFSETQ. CDR3 protein: CASSLSLRGGTEAFF. As DNA, the CDR3 is TGCGCCAGCAGCTTGTCCCTTCGCGGGGGCACTGAAGCTTTCTTT.

This clonotype was seen ten or more times. The chain recombines TRBV7-2 with TRBJ1-1; 7 positions match TRBD1. This CDR3 contains 14 residues. V shed 4 bases and J 4 bases; nucleotides not matched to a gene: 6. Germline lookup yields CDR1 SGHTA and CDR2 FQGNSA. CDR3 bases: TGTGCCAGCAGCTCTATGACAGGGTTCACTGAAGCTTTCTTT. Residues: CASSSMTGFTEAFF.

This clonotype has only a few counts. CDR3 sequence (DNA): TGTGCCAGCAGTACAAGCGGGGGGTACAATGAGCAGTTCTTC. It yields the protein CASSTSGGYNEQFF. The chain uses TRBV28 and TRBJ2-1; 9 positions agree with TRBD2. The V gene end was trimmed by 5 bases and the J gene end by 4 bases; junction bases not matched to a gene: 3. Germline CDR1 MDHEN, CDR2 SYDVKM. The CDR3 totals 14 residues. The full variable domain, rest sourced from reference TRBV28 and TRBJ2-1, is DVKVTQSSRYLVKRTGEKVFLECVQDMDHENMFWYRQDPGLGLRLIYFSYDVKMKEKGDIPEGYSVSREKKERFSLILESASTNQTSMYLCASSTSGGYNEQFFGPGTRLTVL.

This clonotype was picked up a small number of times. V usage is TRBV7-9 and J usage is TRBJ2-1; no firm D call. The germline V gene has CDR1 SEHNR and CDR2 FQNEAQ (reference sequence). The CDR3 is 11 residues long. V dropped 1 base and J dropped 9 bases, with 4 bases sitting between them. CDR3 coding DNA: TGTGCCAGCAGCTTAGTCACTGAGCAGTTCTTC. It is translated as CASSLVTEQFF.